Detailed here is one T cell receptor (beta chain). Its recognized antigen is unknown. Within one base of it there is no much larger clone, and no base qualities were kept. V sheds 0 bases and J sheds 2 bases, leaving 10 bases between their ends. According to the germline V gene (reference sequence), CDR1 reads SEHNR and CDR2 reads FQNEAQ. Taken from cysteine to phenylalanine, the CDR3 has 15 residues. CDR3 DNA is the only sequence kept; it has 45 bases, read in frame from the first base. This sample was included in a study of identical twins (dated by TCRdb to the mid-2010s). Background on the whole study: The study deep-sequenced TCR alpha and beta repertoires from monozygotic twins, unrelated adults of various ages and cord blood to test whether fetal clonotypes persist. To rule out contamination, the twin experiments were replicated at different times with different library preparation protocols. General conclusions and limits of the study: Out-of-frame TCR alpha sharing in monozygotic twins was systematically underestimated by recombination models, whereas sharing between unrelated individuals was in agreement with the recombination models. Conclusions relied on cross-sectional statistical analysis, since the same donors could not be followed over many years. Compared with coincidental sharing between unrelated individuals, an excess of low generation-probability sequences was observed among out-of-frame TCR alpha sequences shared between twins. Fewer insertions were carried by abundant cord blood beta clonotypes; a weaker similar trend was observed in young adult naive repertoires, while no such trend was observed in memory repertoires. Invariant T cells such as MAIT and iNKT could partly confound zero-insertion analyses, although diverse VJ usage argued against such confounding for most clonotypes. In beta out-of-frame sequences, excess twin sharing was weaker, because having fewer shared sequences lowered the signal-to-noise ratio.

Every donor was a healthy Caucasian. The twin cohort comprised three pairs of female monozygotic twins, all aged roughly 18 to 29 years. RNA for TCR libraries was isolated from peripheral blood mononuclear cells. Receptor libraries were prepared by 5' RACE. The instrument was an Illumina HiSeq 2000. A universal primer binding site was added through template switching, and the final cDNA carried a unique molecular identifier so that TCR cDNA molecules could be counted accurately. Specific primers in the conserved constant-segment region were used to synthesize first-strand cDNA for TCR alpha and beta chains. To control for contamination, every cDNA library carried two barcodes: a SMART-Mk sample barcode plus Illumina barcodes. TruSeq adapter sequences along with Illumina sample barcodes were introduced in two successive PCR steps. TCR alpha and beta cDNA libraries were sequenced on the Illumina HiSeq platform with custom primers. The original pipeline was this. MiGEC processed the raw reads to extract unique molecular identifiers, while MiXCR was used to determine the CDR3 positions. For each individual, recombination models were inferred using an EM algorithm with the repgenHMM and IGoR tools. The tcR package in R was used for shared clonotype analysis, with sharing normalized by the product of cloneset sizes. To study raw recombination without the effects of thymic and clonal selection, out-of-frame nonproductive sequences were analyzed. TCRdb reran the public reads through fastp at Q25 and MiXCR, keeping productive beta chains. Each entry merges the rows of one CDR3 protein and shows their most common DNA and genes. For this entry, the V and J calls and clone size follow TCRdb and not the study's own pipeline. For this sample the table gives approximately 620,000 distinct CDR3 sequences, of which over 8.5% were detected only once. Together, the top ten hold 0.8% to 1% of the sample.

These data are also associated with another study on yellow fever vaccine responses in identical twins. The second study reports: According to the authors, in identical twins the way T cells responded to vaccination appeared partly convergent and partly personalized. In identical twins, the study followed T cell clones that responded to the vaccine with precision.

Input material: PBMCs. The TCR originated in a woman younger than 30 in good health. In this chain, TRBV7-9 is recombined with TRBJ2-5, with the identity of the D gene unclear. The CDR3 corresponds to CASSLARQNQETQYF. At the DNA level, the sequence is TGTGCCAGCAGCTTAGCGCGGCAGAATCAAGAGACCCAGTACTTC.